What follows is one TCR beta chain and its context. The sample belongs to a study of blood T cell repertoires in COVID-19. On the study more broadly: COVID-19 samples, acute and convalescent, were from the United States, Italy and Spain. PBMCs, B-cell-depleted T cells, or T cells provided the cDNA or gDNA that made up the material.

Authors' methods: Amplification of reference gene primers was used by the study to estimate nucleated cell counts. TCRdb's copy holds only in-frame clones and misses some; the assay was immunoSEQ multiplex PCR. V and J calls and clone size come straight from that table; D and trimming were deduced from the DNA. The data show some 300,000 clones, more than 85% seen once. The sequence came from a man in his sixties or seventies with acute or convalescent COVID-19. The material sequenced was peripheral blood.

CDR3 region: CASRSGWGGPGYEQYF. The CDR3 coding sequence is TGTGCCAGCAGGAGCGGGTGGGGAGGCCCAGGGTACGAGCAGTACTTC. This chain links TRBV28 with TRBJ2-7; tentative D call: TRBD2 (6 bases). CDR1 is MDHEN and CDR2 is SYDVKM in the germline V gene. The CDR3 length is 16 residues. Trimming shortened V by 6 bases and J by 4 bases, and 22 bases separated the two germline ends.